This T cell receptor beta chain was obtained from a study of T cell clusters in autoimmune cytopenias. Tens of thousands of genome equivalents of blood DNA were amplified for TRB. Points on this clonotype: Its antigen is not known.

Findings and caveats of the study: Functional roles of the in silico T cell clusters still await experimental validation. No cluster-lack signature appeared between secondary cytopenia and chronic lymphocytic leukemia patients, apparently due to lymphoma masking.

One tube held mixed TRB-A and TRB-B primer pools for touch-down PCR. Reprocessing the multiplex PCR reads, TCRdb reports a single entry for every CDR3 protein and omits DNA. Its table lists fewer than 7,500 distinct CDR3 sequences. The CDR3 contains 16 residues. CDR1 is SGHRS, CDR2 YFSETQ, per germline. This receptor was taken from a human donor with an autoimmune cytopenia or autoimmune hepatitis (not recorded which). The gene calls are TRBV5-1 and TRBJ2-1; there is no DNA to check the TCRdb D call of TRBD1. Input material: peripheral blood. The CDR3 loop is CASIDASGSRLDEQFF.